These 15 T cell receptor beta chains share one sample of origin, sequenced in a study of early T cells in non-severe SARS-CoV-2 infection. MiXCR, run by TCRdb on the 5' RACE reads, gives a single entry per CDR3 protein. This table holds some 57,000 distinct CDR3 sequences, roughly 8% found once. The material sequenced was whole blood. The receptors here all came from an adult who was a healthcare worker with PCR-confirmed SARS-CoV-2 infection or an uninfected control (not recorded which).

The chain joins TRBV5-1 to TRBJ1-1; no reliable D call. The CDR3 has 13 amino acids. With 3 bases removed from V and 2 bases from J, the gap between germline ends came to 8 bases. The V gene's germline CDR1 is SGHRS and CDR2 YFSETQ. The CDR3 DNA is TGCGCCAGCAGCTCCAAACCTAACACTGAAGCTTTCTTT. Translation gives CASSSKPNTEAFF.

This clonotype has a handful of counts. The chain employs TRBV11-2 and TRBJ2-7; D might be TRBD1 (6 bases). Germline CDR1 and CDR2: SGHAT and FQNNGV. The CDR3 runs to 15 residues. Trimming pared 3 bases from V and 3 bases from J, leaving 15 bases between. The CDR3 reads CASSFGQNMNYEQYF. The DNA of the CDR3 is TGTGCCAGCAGCTTTGGACAGAATATGAACTACGAGCAGTACTTC.

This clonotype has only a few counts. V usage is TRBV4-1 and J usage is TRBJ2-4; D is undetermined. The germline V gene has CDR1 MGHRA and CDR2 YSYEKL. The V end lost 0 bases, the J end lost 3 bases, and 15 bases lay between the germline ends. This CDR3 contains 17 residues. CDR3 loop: CASSQEGLSSGKNIQYF. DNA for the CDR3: TGCGCCAGCAGCCAAGAAGGCTTGAGTAGTGGCAAAAACATTCAGTACTTC.

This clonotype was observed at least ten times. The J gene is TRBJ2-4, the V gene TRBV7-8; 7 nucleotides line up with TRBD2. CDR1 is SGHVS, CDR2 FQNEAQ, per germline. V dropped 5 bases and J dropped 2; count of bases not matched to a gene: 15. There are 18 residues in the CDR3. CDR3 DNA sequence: TGTGCCAGCAGCCCCCCCCTGAGGACGGGGGGAACCAAAAACATTCAGTACTTC. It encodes CASSPPLRTGGTKNIQYF.

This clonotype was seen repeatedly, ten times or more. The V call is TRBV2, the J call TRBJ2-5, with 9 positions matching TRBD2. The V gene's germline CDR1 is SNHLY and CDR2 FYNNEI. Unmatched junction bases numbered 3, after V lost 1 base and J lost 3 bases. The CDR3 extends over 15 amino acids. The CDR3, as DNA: TGTGCCAGCAGTGAAGTTGCTAGCGGGGAAGAGACCCAGTACTTC. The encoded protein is CASSEVASGEETQYF.

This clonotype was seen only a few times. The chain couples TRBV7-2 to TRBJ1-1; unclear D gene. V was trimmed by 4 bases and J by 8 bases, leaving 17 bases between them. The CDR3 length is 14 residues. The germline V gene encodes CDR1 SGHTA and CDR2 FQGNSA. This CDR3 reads CASSSDPGSIEAFF. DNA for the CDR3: TGTGCCAGCAGCTCGGACCCCGGGTCGATAGAAGCTTTCTTT.

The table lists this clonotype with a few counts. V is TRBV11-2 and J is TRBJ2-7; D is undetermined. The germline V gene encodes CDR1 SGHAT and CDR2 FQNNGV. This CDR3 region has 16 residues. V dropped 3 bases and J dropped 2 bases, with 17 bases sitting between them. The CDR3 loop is CASSLTRSDLPYEQYF. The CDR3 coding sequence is TGTGCCAGCAGCTTGACCCGATCCGACCTTCCCTACGAGCAGTACTTC.

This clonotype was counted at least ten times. CDR3 DNA: TGTGCCAGCAGCTTAGCGGGGGGGCCCTACGAGCAGTACTTC. It specifies CASSLAGGPYEQYF. V gene TRBV7-2 combines with J gene TRBJ2-7; D is possibly TRBD2 (7 bases). V lost 0 bases, J lost 2 bases, and 8 bases lay in between. This CDR3 contains 14 residues. From germline, CDR1 is SGHTA and CDR2 FQGNSA.

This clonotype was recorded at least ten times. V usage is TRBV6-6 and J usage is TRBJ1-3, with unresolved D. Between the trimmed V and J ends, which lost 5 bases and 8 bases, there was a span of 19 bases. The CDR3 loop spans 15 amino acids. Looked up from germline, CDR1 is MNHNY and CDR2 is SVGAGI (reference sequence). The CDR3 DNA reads TGTGCCAGCAGTACCCGACGGAAAGGTCGGCACACCATATATTTT. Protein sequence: CASSTRRKGRHTIYF.

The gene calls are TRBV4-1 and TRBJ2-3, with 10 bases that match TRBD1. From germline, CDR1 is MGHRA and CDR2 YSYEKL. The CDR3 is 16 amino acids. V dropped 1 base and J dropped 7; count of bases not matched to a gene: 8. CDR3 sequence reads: CASSQVDGTGENTQYF. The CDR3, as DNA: TGCGCCAGCAGCCAAGTGGACGGGACAGGGGAGAATACGCAGTATTTT.

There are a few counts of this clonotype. CDR3 loop: CASSSETGSYNEQFF. CDR3 nucleotide sequence: TGTGCCAGCAGTTCAGAGACAGGAAGCTACAATGAGCAGTTCTTC. The rearrangement links TRBV12-3 or TRBV12-4 to TRBJ2-1; D perhaps matches TRBD1 (6 bases). The CDR3 consists of 15 residues. The V end lost 4 bases, the J end lost 3 bases, and 13 bases lay between the germline ends.

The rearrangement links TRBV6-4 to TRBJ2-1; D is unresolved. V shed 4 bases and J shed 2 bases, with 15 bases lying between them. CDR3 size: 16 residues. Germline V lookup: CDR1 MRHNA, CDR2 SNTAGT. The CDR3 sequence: CASSADPVTAYNEQFF. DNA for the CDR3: TGTGCCAGCAGTGCCGACCCCGTTACTGCCTACAATGAGCAGTTCTTC.

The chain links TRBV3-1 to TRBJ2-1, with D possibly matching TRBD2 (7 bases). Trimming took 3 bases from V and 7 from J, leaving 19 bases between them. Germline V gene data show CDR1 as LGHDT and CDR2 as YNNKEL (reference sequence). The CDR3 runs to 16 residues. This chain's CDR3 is CASSQLGGGSMNEQFF. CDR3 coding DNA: TGTGCCAGCAGCCAGCTCGGGGGCGGGAGCATGAATGAGCAGTTCTTC.

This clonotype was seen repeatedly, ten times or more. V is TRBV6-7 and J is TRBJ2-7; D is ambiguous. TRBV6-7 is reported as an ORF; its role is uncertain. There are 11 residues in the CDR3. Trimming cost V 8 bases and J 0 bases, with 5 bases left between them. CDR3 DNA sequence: TGTGCCAGCCCGAGCTCCTACGAGCAGTACTTC. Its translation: CASPSSYEQYF.

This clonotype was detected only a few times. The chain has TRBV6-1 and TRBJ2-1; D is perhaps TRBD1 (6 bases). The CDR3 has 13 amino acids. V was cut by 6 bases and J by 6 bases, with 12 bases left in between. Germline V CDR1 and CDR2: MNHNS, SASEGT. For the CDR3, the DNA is TGTGCCAGCAGGCCCGGGACAACCAATGAGCAGTTCTTC. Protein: CASRPGTTNEQFF.